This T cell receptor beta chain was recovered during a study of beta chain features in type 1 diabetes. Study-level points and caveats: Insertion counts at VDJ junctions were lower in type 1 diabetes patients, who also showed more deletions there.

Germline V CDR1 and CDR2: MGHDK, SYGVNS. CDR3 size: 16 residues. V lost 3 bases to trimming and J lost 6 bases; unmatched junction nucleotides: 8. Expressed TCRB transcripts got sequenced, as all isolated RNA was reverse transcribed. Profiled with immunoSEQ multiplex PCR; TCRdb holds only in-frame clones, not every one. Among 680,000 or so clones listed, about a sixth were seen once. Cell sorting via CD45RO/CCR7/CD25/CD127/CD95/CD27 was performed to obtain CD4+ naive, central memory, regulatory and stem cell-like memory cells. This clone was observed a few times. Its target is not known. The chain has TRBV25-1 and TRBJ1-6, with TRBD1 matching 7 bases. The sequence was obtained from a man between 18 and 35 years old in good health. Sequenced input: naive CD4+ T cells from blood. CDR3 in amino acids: CASSENRQGRNSPLHF. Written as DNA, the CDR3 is TGTGCCAGCAGTGAGAACCGACAGGGCCGTAATTCACCCCTCCACTTT. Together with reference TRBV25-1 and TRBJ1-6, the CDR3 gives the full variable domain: EADIYQTPRYLVIGTGKKITLECSQTMGHDKMYWYQQDPGMELHLIHYSYGVNSTEKGDLSSESTVSRIRTEHFPLTLESARPSHTSQYLCASSENRQGRNSPLHFGNGTRLTVT.